The next 16 T cell receptor beta chains were all read from a single sample in a study of early T cells in non-severe SARS-CoV-2 infection. TCRdb redid the calling of the 5' RACE reads with MiXCR, one entry per CDR3 protein. This table has about 100,000 distinct CDR3 sequences, roughly an eighth appearing once. Input material: whole blood. The origin of the receptors is an adult who was a healthcare worker with PCR-confirmed SARS-CoV-2 infection or an uninfected control (not recorded which).

Ten or more counts support this clonotype. The chain links TRBV7-9 to TRBJ1-1, with no clear D. With 4 bases removed from V and 3 bases from J, the gap between germline ends came to 15 bases. The CDR3 spans 15 residues. The germline V gene encodes CDR1 SEHNR and CDR2 FQNEAQ (reference sequence). Here the CDR3 DNA reads TGTGCCAGCAGCTCGCGCCTACGAGGATACACTGAAGCTTTCTTT. This sequence encodes CASSSRLRGYTEAFF.

This clonotype was counted ten times or more. V is TRBV10-2 and J is TRBJ1-5, with D maybe TRBD1 (5 bases). V shed 4 bases and J shed 4 bases, with 8 bases lying between them. From germline, CDR1 is WSHSY and CDR2 SAAADI. This CDR3 contains 13 residues. Written as DNA, the CDR3 is TGCGCCAGCAGTGTACAGGAGAATCAGCCCCAGCATTTT. Translating it yields CASSVQENQPQHF.

The V and J genes are TRBV7-6 and TRBJ1-4; no firm D call. CDR1 is SGHVS and CDR2 is FNYEAQ in the germline V gene. Trimming removed 6 bases from V and 8 bases from J, with 13 bases in between. This CDR3 is built from 13 residues. The CDR3 is CASSSDREEKLFF. CDR3 coding DNA: TGTGCCAGCAGTTCAGATAGGGAGGAAAAACTGTTTTTT.

The V gene is TRBV28, the J gene TRBJ1-2; 7 positions agree with TRBD1. Germline CDR1 MDHEN, CDR2 SYDVKM. This CDR3 region has 15 residues. V lost 5 bases and J lost 3; bases outside the gene matches: 9. CDR3 coding DNA: TGTGCCAGCAGTCTAAAACTACAGGGGCACTATGGCTACACCTTC. Protein: CASSLKLQGHYGYTF.

There are many counts of this clonotype. CDR3 protein: CASSLIGGSSSYEQYF. For the CDR3, the DNA is TGTGCCAGCAGCTTAATCGGGGGGAGCAGCTCCTACGAGCAGTACTTC. The chain has TRBV7-2 and TRBJ2-7, with TRBD2 identical over 7 bases. Germline-derived CDR1 and CDR2 are SGHTA and FQGNSA. This CDR3 has 16 residues. The junction had 7 bases not matched to a gene; V was cut back by 2 bases and J by 0 bases.

In this sample, this clonotype turned up many times. V usage is TRBV6-5 and J usage is TRBJ2-5, with a tentative D call TRBD1 (6 bases). V was pared by 3 bases and J by 2 bases, with 13 bases between. Germline CDR1 and CDR2: MNHEY and SVGAGI. The CDR3 loop spans 15 amino acids. The CDR3 protein is CASSYNRAFQETQYF. The DNA of the CDR3 is TGTGCCAGCAGTTATAACAGGGCGTTTCAAGAGACCCAGTACTTC.

There are many counts of this clonotype. The chain carries TRBV30 and TRBJ1-2; possibly TRBD1 for D (6 bases). The CDR3 consists of 13 residues. V lost 4 bases, J lost 6 bases, and 15 bases lay in between. In germline, CDR1 is GTSNPN, CDR2 SVGIG (reference sequence). Written as DNA, the CDR3 is TGTGCCTGGACCCTAGGGGGTCGGGATGGCTACACCTTC. Translation: CAWTLGGRDGYTF.

This clonotype was counted at least ten times. J is TRBJ2-1 and V is TRBV7-2, with TRBD2 matching over 9 bases. Germline CDR1 reads SGHTA; CDR2 reads FQGNSA. CDR3 length: 15 residues. The junction had 7 bases not matched to a gene; V was cut back by 1 base and J by 9 bases. CDR3 coding DNA: TGTGCCAGCAGCTTAGATTCTAGCGGGATGGGTGAGCAGTTCTTC. Its translation is CASSLDSSGMGEQFF.

This clonotype came up many times. The chain employs TRBV6-2 or TRBV6-3 and TRBJ2-7; D is ambiguous. The V gene lost 2 bases and the J gene lost 9 bases, with 11 bases spanning the gap. CDR3 size: 12 residues. Germline V gene lookup returns CDR1 MNHEY and CDR2 SVGEGT. The CDR3 protein is CASSYEWRRQYF. The CDR3 region has the DNA TGTGCCAGCAGTTACGAATGGCGGCGGCAGTACTTC.

This clonotype appeared many times. V usage is TRBV9 and J usage is TRBJ2-2, with 15 bases matching TRBD2. This CDR3 region has 18 residues. CDR1 and CDR2 (germline): SGDLS, YYNGEE. J was trimmed by 4 bases and V by 4 bases; bases with no gene match: 8. For the CDR3, the DNA is TGTGCCAGCAGCCCTCCGGGACTAGCGGGAGGCCCCACCGGGGAGCTGTTTTTT. Its protein product is CASSPPGLAGGPTGELFF.

This clonotype showed up many times. V and J are TRBV6-6 and TRBJ2-7; D possibly corresponds to TRBD1 (5 bases). This CDR3 has 15 amino acids. Germline lookup yields CDR1 MNHNY and CDR2 SVGAGI (reference sequence). The V end lost 0 bases, the J end lost 0 bases, and 9 bases lay between the germline ends. CDR3 bases: TGTGCCAGCAGTTACTCAGGCAGGGCCTCCTACGAGCAGTACTTC. It yields the protein CASSYSGRASYEQYF.

The V and J genes are TRBV12-3 or TRBV12-4 and TRBJ2-2; perhaps TRBD1 as D (6 bases). V gave up 6 bases and J gave up 0 bases, with 11 bases separating them. The CDR3 extends over 15 amino acids. Here the CDR3 DNA reads TGTGCCAGCAGAATCCAGGGGTCGAACACCGGGGAGCTGTTTTTT. This encodes CASRIQGSNTGELFF.

This chain joins TRBV20-1 and TRBJ2-1; TRBD2 matches at 9 bases. CDR1 and CDR2 (germline): DFQATT, SNEGSKA (reference sequence). V gave up 0 bases and J gave up 0 bases; unmatched junction bases: 9. This CDR3 has 18 residues. This CDR3 reads CSARDQRGARSSYNEQFF. CDR3 DNA: TGCAGTGCTAGAGATCAGCGGGGGGCCCGGAGCTCCTACAATGAGCAGTTCTTC.

This chain connects TRBV11-1 to TRBJ1-6, with TRBD1 matching 7 bases. The CDR3 is made up of 15 amino acids. Germline trimming cut 5 bases from V and 12 bases from J; bases unmatched to any gene: 13. The germline V gene has CDR1 SGHAT and CDR2 FQDESV (reference sequence). DNA of the CDR3: TGTGCCAGCAGCACCCTAGCAGCGGACAGGCGACCCCTCCACTTT. This translates into CASSTLAADRRPLHF.

The rearrangement links TRBV28 to TRBJ1-1; no reliable D call. CDR3 length: 11 amino acids. Trimming stripped 4 bases from V and 7 bases from J, with 7 bases between. Germline V gene sequence: CDR1 MDHEN, CDR2 SYDVKM. CDR3 region: CASSSTSEAFF. CDR3 nucleotide sequence: TGTGCCAGCAGTTCCACCAGTGAAGCTTTCTTT.

This clonotype was counted many times. This chain uses TRBV19 with TRBJ2-1; a weak D match, TRBD2 (6 bases). V was pared by 8 bases and J by 0 bases, with 14 bases between. CDR3 size: 15 residues. Per the germline V gene, CDR1 is LNHDA and CDR2 is SQIVND (reference sequence). CDR3 sequence: CASCAGSSSYNEQFF. CDR3 DNA: TGTGCCAGTTGCGCCGGGAGCAGCTCCTACAATGAGCAGTTCTTC.